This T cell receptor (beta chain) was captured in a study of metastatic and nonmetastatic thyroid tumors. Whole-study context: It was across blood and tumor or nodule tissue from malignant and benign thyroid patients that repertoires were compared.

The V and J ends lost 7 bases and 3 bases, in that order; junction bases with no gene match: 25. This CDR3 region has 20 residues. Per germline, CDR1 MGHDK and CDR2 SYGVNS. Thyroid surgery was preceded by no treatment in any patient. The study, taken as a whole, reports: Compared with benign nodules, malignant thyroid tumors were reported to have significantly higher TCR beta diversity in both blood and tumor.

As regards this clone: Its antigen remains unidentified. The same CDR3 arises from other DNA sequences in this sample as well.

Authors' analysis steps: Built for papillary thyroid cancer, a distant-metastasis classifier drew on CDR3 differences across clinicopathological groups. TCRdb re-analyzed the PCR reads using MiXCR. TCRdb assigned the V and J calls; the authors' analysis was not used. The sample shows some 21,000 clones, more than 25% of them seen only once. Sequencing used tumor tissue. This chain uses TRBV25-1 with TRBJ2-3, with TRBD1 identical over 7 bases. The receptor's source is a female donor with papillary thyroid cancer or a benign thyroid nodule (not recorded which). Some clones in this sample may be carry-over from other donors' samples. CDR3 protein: CASIILPGTGVTGKTDTQYF. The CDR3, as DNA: TGTGCCAGCATTATCCTACCCGGTACAGGGGTTACGGGCAAGACAGATACGCAGTATTTT.